This T cell receptor beta chain was observed in a study of response to subunit inactivated influenza vaccine. Points from the study as a whole: After each seasonal influenza vaccination, few new T cells are recruited, the authors suggested.

This clonotype showed up many times. The antigen is unknown. TCRdb fed the RT-PCR reads into MiXCR, producing one record per CDR3 protein. The profile shows 500,000 to 600,000 distinct CDR3 sequences, 7.6% of them singletons. CDR1 and CDR2 from the germline V gene are SGHTA and FQGNSA. This CDR3 contains 14 residues. V lost 5 bases to trimming and J lost 0 bases; unmatched junction nucleotides: 3. The TCR originated in a man between 50 and 75 years old who received an inactivated influenza vaccine. The chain carries TRBV7-2 and TRBJ1-1; 7 bases fit TRBD1. Sample: PBMCs from blood, taken around 25 months after vaccination. CDR3 DNA: TGTGCCAGCAGCCGGACAGGCCTGAACACTGAAGCTTTCTTT. Its protein product is CASSRTGLNTEAFF.